Sequencing of this TCR beta chain was carried out in a study of shared clonotypes between healthy human individuals. Using immunoSEQ multiplex PCR, the repertoire was profiled, and TCRdb retains in-frame clones only, with some absent. There are over a million clones in the sample; about 98.5% occur only once, and 0.36% lies in the top ten. V lost 7 bases, J lost 2 bases, and 5 bases stayed unmatched. This CDR3 is 13 amino acids long. Germline V gene lookup returns CDR1 SQVTM and CDR2 ANQGSEA. The genes are TRBV29-1 and TRBJ2-7; 10 bases agree with TRBD1. The clonotype was recovered from a man younger than 40 in good health. Input material: naive CD4+ T cells sorted from blood. Subset specified: CD45RA+ positively selected. CDR3 DNA sequence: TGCAGCGCTGAGGACAGGGGGACCTACGAGCAGTACTTC. This gives the protein CSAEDRGTYEQYF.